Described below is a single T cell receptor beta chain sequence and its context. Its antigen is not known. The source of the sample is a study of shared clonotypes between healthy human individuals. Using immunoSEQ multiplex PCR, the repertoire was profiled, and TCRdb retains in-frame clones only, with some absent. The sample records a few million clones, 90% to 95% being singletons. General study points: Rarefaction exposed incomplete sorted-subset sequencing despite large depth. Only a few donors were included, so the genetic and exposure-history diversity represented was limited.

Germline assignment: CDR1 LNHDA and CDR2 SQIVND (reference sequence). This CDR3 comprises 15 residues. The V end was cut by 5 bases, the J end by 0 bases, with 8 bases between. This sequence joins TRBV19 and TRBJ2-6, with D maybe TRBD1 (6 bases). This receptor was obtained from a man between 18 and 29 years old in good health. Sequencing was performed on naive CD4+ T cells sorted from blood. Regarding subset: CD45RA+ positively selected. The CDR3 DNA reads as TGTGCCAGTAGTGTCAGGGGCTCTGGGGCCAACGTCCTGACTTTC. Translation: CASSVRGSGANVLTF.